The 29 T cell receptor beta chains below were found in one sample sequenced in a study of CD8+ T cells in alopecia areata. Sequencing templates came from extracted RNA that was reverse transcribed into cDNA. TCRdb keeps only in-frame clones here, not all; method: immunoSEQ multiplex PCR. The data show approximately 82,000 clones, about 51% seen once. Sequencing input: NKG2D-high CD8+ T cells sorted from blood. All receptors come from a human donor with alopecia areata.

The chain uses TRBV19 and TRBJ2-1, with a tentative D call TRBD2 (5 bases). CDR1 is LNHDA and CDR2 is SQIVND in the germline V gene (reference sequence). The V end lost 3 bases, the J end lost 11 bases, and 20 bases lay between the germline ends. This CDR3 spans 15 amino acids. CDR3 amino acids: CASSIAPGMSHKQFF. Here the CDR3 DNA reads TGTGCCAGTAGTATTGCACCGGGAATGTCCCATAAGCAGTTCTTC. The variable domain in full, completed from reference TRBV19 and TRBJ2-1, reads DGGITQSPKYLFRKEGQNVTLSCEQNLNHDAMYWYRQDPGQGLRLIYYSQIVNDFQKGDIAEGYSVSREKKESFPLTVTSAQKNPTAFYLCASSIAPGMSHKQFFGPGTRLTVL.

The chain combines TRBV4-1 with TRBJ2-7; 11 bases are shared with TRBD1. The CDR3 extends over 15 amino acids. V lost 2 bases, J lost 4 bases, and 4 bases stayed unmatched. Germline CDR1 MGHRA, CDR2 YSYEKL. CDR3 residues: CASSQPGTGGYEQYF. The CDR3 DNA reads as TGCGCCAGCAGCCAACCCGGGACAGGGGGATACGAGCAGTACTTC.

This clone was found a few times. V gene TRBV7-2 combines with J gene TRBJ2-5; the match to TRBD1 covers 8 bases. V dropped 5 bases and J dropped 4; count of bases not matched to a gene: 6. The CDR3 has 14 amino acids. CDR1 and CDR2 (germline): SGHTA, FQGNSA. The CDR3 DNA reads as TGTGCCAGCAGCCAACTACAGGGGGGAGAGACCCAGTACTTC. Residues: CASSQLQGGETQYF.

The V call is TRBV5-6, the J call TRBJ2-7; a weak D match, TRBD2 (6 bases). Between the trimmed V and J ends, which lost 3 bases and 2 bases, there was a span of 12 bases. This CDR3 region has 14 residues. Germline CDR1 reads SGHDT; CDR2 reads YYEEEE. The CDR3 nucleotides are TGTGCCAGCAGCTCTGGTGGAGGGGCCTACGAGCAGTACTTC. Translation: CASSSGGGAYEQYF.

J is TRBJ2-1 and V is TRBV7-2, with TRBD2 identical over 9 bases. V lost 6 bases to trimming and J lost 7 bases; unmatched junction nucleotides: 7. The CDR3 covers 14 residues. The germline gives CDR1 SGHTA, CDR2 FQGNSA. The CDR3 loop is CASRSGLAPNEQFF. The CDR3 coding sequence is TGTGCCAGCAGGTCCGGACTAGCGCCAAATGAGCAGTTCTTC.

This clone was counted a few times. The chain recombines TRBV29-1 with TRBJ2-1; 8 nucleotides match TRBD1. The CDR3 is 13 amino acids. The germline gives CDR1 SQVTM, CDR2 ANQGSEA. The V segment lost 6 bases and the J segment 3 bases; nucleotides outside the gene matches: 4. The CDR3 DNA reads TGCAGCGTAGATGGACAGGGCTACAATGAGCAGTTCTTC. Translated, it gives CSVDGQGYNEQFF.

CDR3 sequence: CSVDETGNLEQYF. The CDR3, as DNA: TGCAGCGTTGACGAGACAGGGAACCTCGAGCAGTACTTC. This sequence joins TRBV29-1 and TRBJ2-7, with 7 bases fitting TRBD1. The length of the CDR3 is 13 residues. V lost 3 bases to trimming and J lost 6 bases; unmatched junction nucleotides: 8. Germline CDR1 SQVTM, CDR2 ANQGSEA.

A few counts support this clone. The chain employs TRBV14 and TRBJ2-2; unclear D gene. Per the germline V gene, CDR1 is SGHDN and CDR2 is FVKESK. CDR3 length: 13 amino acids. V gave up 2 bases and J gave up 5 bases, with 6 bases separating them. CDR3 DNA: TGTGCCAGCAGCCAATGGGGAACCGGGGAGCTGTTTTTT. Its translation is CASSQWGTGELFF.

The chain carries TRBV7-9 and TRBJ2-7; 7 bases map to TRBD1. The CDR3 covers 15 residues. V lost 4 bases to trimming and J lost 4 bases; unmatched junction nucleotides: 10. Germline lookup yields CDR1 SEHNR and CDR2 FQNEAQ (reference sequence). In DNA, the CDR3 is TGTGCCAGCAGCTCGTCCAACAGGGGAGTATACGAGCAGTACTTC. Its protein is CASSSSNRGVYEQYF.

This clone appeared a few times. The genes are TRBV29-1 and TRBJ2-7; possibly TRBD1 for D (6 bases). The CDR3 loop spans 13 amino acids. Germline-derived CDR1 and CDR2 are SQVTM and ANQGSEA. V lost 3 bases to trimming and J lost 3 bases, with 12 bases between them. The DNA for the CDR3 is TGCAGCGTTGATTTTGGGGGCAGCTACGAGCAGTACTTC. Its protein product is CSVDFGGSYEQYF.

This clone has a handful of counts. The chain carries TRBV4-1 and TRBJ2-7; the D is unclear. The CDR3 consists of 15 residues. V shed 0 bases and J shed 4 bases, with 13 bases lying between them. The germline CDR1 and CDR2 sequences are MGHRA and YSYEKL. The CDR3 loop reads CASSQEVFGGYEQYF. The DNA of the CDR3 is TGCGCCAGCAGCCAAGAGGTTTTCGGCGGATACGAGCAGTACTTC.

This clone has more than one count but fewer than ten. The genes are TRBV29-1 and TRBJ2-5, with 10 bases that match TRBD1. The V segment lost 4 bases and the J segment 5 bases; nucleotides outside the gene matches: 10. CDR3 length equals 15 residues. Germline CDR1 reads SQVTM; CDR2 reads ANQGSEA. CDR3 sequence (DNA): TGCAGCGTTGGTAGACAGGGGGCAGAGGGGGAGACCCAGTACTTC. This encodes CSVGRQGAEGETQYF.

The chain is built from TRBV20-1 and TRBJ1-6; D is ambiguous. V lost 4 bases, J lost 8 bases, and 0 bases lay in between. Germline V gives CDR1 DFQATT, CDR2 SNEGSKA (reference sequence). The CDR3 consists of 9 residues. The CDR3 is CSANSPLHF. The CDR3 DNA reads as TGCAGTGCTAATTCACCCCTCCACTTT.

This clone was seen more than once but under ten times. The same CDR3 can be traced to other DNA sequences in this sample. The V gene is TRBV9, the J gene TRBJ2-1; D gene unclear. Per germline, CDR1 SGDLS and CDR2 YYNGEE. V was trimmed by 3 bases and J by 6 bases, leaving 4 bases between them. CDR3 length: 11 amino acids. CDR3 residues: CASSAGNEQFF. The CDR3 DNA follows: TGTGCCAGCAGCGCAGGCAATGAGCAGTTCTTC.

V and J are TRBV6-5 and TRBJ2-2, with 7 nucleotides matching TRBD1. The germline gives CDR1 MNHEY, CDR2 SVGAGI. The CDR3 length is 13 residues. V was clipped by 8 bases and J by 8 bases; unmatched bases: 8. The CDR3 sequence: CASGGQPFGELFF. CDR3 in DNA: TGTGCCAGCGGGGGACAGCCGTTTGGGGAGCTGTTTTTT.

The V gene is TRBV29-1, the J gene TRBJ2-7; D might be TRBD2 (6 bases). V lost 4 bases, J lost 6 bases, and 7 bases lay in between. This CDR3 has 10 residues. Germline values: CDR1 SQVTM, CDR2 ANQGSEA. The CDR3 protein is CSVGGAEQYF. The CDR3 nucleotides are TGCAGCGTTGGCGGGGCCGAGCAGTACTTC.

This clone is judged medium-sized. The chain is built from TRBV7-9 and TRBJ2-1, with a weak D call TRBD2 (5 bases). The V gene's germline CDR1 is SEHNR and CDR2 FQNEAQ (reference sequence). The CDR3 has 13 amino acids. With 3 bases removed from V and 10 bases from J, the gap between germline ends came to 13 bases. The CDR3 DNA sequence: TGTGCCAGCAGCTTCTCGGGATTCGGGGAGCAGTTCTTC. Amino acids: CASSFSGFGEQFF.

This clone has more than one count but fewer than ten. The CDR3 sequence is CSALGGRNYEQYF. The CDR3 DNA reads as TGCAGCGCCCTCGGTGGGAGAAACTACGAGCAGTACTTC. This chain uses TRBV29-1 with TRBJ2-7, with TRBD2 as a possible D gene (5 bases). Per germline, CDR1 SQVTM and CDR2 ANQGSEA. This CDR3 has 13 residues. V was shortened by 7 bases and J by 3 bases, with 16 bases between the two germline ends.

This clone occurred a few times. The CDR3 sequence: CSVDNLGDYGYTF. The CDR3 DNA reads TGCAGCGTTGATAACCTCGGGGACTATGGCTACACCTTC. J is TRBJ1-2 and V is TRBV29-1; D not resolved. CDR1 SQVTM and CDR2 ANQGSEA come from the germline V gene. Trimming took 3 bases from V and 3 from J, leaving 11 bases between them. The CDR3 covers 13 residues.

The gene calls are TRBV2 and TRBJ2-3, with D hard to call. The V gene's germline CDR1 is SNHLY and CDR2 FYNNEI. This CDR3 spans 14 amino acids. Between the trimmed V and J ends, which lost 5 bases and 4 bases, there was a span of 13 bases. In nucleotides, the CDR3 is TGTGCCAGCAGTTGGCTCTCTCAGGCAGATACGCAGTATTTT. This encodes CASSWLSQADTQYF.

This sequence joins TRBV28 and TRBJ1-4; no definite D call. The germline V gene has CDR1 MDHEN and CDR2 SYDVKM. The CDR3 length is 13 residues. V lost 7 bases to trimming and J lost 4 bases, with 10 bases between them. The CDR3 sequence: CASTASLNEKLFF. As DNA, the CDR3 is TGTGCCAGCACAGCCTCACTTAATGAAAAACTGTTTTTT.

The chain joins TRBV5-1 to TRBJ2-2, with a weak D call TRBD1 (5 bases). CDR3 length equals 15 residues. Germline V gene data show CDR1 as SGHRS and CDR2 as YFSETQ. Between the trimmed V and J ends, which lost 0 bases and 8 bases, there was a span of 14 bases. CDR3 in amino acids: CASSLEGPQFGELFF. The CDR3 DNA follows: TGCGCCAGCAGCTTGGAGGGGCCTCAATTTGGGGAGCTGTTTTTT. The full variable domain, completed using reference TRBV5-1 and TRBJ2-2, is KAGVTQTPRYLIKTRGQQVTLSCSPISGHRSVSWYQQTPGQGLQFLFEYFSETQRNKGNFPGRFSGRQFSNSRSEMNVSTLELGDSALYLCASSLEGPQFGELFFGEGSRLTVL.

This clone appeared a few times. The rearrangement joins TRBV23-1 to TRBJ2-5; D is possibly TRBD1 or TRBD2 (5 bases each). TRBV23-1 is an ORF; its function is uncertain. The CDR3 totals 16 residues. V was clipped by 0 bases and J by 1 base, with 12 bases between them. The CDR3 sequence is CASSQSLVGRQETQYF. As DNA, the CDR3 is TGCGCCAGCAGTCAATCTCTAGTGGGACGCCAAGAGACCCAGTACTTC.

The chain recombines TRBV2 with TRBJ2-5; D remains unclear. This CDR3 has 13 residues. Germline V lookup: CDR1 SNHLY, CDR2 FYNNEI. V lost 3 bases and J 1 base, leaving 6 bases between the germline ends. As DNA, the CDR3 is TGTGCCAGCAGTGATTTGGGCCAAGAGACCCAGTACTTC. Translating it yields CASSDLGQETQYF.

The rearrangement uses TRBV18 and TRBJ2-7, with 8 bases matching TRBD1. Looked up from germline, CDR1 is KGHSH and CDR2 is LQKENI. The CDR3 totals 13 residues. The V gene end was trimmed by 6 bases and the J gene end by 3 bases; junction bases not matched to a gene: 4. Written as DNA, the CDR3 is TGTGCCAGCTCGCCGGGACAGGACTACGAGCAGTACTTC. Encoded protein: CASSPGQDYEQYF.

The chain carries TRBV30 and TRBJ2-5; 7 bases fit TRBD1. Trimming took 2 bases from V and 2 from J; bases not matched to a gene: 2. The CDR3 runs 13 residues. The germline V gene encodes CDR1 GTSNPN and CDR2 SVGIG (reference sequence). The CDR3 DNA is TGTGCCTGGAGTAGGGACAGACAAGAGACCCAGTACTTC. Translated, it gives CAWSRDRQETQYF.

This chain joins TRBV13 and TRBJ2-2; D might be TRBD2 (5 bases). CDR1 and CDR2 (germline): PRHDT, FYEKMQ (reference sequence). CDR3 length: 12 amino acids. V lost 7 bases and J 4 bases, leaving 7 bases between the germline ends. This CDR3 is CASTGGTGELFF. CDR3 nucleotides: TGTGCCAGCACCGGAGGCACCGGGGAGCTGTTTTTT. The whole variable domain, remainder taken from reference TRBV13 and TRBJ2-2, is AAGVIQSPRHLIKEKRETATLKCYPIPRHDTVYWYQQGPGQDPQFLISFYEKMQSDKGSIPDRFSAQQFSDYHSELNMSSLELGDSALYFCASTGGTGELFFGEGSRLTVL.

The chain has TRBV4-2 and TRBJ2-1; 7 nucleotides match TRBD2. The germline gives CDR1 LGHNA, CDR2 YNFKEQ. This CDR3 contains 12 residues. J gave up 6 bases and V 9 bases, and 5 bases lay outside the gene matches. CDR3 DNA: TGTGCCAGTGGGTCGGGGGGCAATGAGCAGTTCTTC. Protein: CASGSGGNEQFF.

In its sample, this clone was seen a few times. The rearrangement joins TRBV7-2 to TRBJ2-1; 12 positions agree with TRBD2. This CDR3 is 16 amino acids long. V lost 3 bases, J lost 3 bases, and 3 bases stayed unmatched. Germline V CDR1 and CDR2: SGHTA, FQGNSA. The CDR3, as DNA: TGTGCCAGCAGCTTCTGGACTAGCGGGGTCTACAATGAGCAGTTCTTC. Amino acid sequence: CASSFWTSGVYNEQFF.